This T cell receptor (beta chain) was captured in a study of response to subunit inactivated influenza vaccine. Findings and caveats of the study: Only a handful of new T cells, the authors suggested, are recruited with each seasonal influenza vaccination.

MiXCR was run by TCRdb on the RT-PCR reads, yielding one entry per CDR3 protein. Of roughly 700,000 distinct CDR3 sequences listed, more than 11% were seen once; the top ten hold 6.5% to 8.5%. Germline V gene sequence: CDR1 LGHDT, CDR2 YNNKEL (reference sequence). V gave up 1 base and J gave up 5 bases; unmatched junction bases: 4. The CDR3 extends over 16 amino acids. At least ten counts were recorded for this clonotype. Its cognate antigen is unknown. The material sequenced was PBMCs from blood, taken less than 15 days before vaccination. This rearrangement joins TRBV3-1 to TRBJ2-2; the match to TRBD2 covers 10 bases. The TCR sequence derives from a man over 45 who received an inactivated influenza vaccine. The CDR3 sequence: CASSQVGLAVTGELFF. The CDR3 coding sequence is TGTGCCAGCAGCCAAGTCGGACTAGCGGTTACCGGGGAGCTGTTTTTT.